This T cell receptor (beta chain) was sequenced during a study of response to subunit inactivated influenza vaccine. Study results and limitations: Every seasonal influenza vaccination brings in few new T cells, the authors suggested.

TCRdb fed the RT-PCR reads into MiXCR, producing one record per CDR3 protein. Seen here are approximately 500,000 distinct CDR3 sequences, 10% to 15% observed once, and the top ten hold under 15%. Concerning this clonotype: The antigen remains unidentified.

There are 13 residues in the CDR3. CDR1 and CDR2 (germline): ENHRY, SYGVKD. The germline V and J ends were trimmed by 7 bases and 5 bases, with 14 bases remaining between them. The clonotype comes from a man aged 50 to 59 who received an inactivated influenza vaccine. Source: PBMCs from blood, taken 45 days after vaccination. V and J are TRBV10-3 and TRBJ1-1, with a possible D match to TRBD1 (5 bases). CDR3 region: CAITGHGGTEAFF. The CDR3 bases are TGTGCCATCACTGGACACGGGGGGACTGAAGCTTTCTTT.